The clone carrying this TCR beta chain showed up many times. The antigen is unknown. Quantitative 5'-RACE was performed with molecular barcodes, and it yielded the TCR beta libraries. MiXCR, applied by TCRdb to the 5' RACE reads, yields one record per CDR3 protein. This table has approximately 290,000 distinct CDR3 sequences, roughly 20% appearing once. The record originates from a study of CD8 T cells in ankylosing spondylitis. Findings of the study overall: A TCR beta motif of about eight highly homologous variants seemed to mark ankylosing spondylitis blood. In reactive arthritis synovial fluid and blood, some motif variants had been reported before.

Per germline, CDR1 SQVTM and CDR2 ANQGSEA. This CDR3 comprises 14 residues. With V trimmed by 1 base and J by 5 bases, 4 bases remained unmatched. The source is a female donor with ankylosing spondylitis or in good health (not recorded which). The V gene is TRBV29-1, the J gene TRBJ1-4; 7 bases agree with TRBD1. Sequencing was performed on blood, either unsorted or a sorted T cell fraction (not recorded which). The CDR3 DNA reads as TGCAGCGTTGAAGCCTCGACAGGGAATGAAAAACTGTTTTTT. It codes for CSVEASTGNEKLFF.